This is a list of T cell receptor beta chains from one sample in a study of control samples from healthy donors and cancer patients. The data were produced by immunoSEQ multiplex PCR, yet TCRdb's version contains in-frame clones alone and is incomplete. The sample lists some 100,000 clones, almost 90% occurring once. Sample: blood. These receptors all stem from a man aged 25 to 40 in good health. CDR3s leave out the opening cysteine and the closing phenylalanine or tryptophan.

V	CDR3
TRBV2	ASSRDRGRWGETQY
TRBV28	ASSIQGLGEKLF
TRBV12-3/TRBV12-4	ASSLARIDEQY
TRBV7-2	ASSLGRDSRSPLH
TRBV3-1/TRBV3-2	ASSQDESVTDTQY
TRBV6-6	ASGSRGNEQY
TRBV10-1	ASSESRTGGAGTNTEAF
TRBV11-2	ASSRDRGREQY
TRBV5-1	ASSMRDSGYEQY
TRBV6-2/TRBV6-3	ASSYSFEGIGYT
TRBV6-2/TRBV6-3	ASSYSSGGIYEQY
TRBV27	ASSEGHEQY
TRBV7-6	ASSSSARGSEEQF
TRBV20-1	SASSQWLRSPLH
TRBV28	ASSFSLLRQF
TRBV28	ATSGGLNYQPQH
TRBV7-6	ASSLAWGGRGYNEQF
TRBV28	ASSLPAGWGTEAF
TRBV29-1	SVSGDGNTIY
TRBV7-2	AGGKDRNTGELF
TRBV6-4	AICPLIRGHYGYT
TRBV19	ASSPTSSGELF
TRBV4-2	ASSQVGYGVEDTGELF
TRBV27	ASSPLSSGSWNEQF
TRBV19	ASSIRGRALYEQY
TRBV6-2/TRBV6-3	ASSYSINDRGKQPQH
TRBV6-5	ASRQTTDTQY
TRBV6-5	ASSYRADTDTQY
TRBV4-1	ASSKAGGARDNEQF